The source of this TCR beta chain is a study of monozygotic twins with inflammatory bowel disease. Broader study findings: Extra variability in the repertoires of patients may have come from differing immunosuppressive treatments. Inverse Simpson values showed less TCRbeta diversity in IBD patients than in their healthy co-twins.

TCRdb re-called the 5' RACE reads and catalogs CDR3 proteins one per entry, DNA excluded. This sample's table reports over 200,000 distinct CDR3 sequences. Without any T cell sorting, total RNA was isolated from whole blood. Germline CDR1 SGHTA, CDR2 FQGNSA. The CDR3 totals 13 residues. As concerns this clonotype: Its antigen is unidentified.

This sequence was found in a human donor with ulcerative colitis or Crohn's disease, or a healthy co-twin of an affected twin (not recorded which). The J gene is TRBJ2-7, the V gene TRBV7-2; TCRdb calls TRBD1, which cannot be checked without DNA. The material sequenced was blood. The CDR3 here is CASSFTGGREQYF.